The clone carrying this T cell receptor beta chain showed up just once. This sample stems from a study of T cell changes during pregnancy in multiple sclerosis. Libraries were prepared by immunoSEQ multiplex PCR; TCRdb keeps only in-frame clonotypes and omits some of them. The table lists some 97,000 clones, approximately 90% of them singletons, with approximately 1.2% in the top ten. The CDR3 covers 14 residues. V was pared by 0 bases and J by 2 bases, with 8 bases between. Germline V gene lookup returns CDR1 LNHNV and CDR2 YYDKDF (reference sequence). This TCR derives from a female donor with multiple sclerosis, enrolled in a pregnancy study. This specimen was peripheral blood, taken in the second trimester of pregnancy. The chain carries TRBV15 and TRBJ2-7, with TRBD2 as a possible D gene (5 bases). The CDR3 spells CATSRDIGTYEQYF. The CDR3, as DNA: TGTGCCACCAGCAGAGATATCGGGACCTACGAGCAGTACTTC.